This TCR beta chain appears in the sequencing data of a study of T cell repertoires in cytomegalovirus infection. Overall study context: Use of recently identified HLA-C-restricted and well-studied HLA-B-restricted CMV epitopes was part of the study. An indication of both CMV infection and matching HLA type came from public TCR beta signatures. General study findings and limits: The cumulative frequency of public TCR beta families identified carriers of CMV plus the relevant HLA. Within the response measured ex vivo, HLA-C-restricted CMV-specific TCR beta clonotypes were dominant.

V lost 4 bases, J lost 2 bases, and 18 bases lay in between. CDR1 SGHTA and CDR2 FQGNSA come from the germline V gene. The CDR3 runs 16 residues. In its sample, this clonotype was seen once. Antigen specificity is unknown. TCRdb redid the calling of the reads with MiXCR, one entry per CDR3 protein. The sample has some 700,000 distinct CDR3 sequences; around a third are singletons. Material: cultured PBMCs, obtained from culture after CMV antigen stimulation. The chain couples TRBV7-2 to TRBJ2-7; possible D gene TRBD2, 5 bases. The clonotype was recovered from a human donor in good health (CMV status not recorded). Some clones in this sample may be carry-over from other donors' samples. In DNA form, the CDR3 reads TGTGCCAGCAGCTCTCGGAGGTCTTCAAATACCTACGAGCAGTACTTC. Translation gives CASSSRRSSNTYEQYF. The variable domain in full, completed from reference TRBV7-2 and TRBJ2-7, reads GAGVSQSPSNKVTEKGKDVELRCDPISGHTALYWYRQSLGQGLEFLIYFQGNSAPDKSGLPSDRFSAERTGGSVSTLTIQRTQQEDSAVYLCASSSRRSSNTYEQYFGPGTRLTVT.